The rows below give T cell receptor beta chains drawn from one sample of a study of T cells after somatic rescue of genetic block. Method: immunoSEQ multiplex PCR; TCRdb's copy keeps in-frame clones and lacks some. The profile shows 15,000 or so clones, roughly 70% of them singletons. Sequenced input: peripheral blood mononuclear cells (PBMCs). These receptors all come from a man aged 18 to 29. The CDR3 runs from the conserved cysteine through the conserved F or W. Fields, in order: V gene, clone size, J gene, D gene, CDR3 DNA, CDR3 protein. A D gene is named only where the DNA matches it firmly. Not every row has a clone size; where given, it reads once, few, many or a size class.

TRBV18	.	TRBJ2-3	.	TGTGCCAGCTCACCGCCTTACAGGTTAGCGGGCACAGATACGCAGTATTTT	CASSPPYRLAGTDTQYF
TRBV5-4	.	TRBJ2-1	.	TGTGCCAGCAGCTTCAACAATGAGCAGTTCTTC	CASSFNNEQFF
TRBV6-5	.	TRBJ2-1	TRBD1	TGTGCCAGCAGCCGGGACAGGGGGCCCTTCAATGAGCAGTTCTTC	CASSRDRGPFNEQFF
TRBV6-6	medium-sized	TRBJ2-7	.	TGTGCCAGCAGCGGAACCCCTGGGACCCCCGTCGAGCAGTACTTC	CASSGTPGTPVEQYF
TRBV2	.	TRBJ2-7	TRBD1	TGTGCCAGCAGTATTATTCGACAGGGGGCCTCCTACGAGCAGTACTTC	CASSIIRQGASYEQYF
TRBV28	.	TRBJ2-3	.	TGTGCCAGCAGTTTTTCTGGGGTCACAGATACGCAGTATTTT	CASSFSGVTDTQYF
TRBV5-1	few	TRBJ2-2	.	.	CASSSLNPSGGRTPGSCFF
TRBV27	.	TRBJ2-5	.	TGTGCCAGCAGTTTTTTCGGACCCCCCGCGCAAGAGACCCAGTACTTC	CASSFFGPPAQETQYF
TRBV6-5	.	TRBJ1-6	.	TGTGCCAGCAGTTACCACAGGGCCTATAATTCACCCCTCCACTTT	CASSYHRAYNSPLHF
TRBV5-1	.	TRBJ2-7	TRBD2	TGCGCCAGCAGCTTGGGCAGCGGGGGTCTCTACGAGCAGTACTTC	CASSLGSGGLYEQYF
TRBV2	.	TRBJ1-1	.	TGTGCCAGCAGTGCGACAGGAGACACTGAAGCTTTCTTT	CASSATGDTEAFF
TRBV10-3	once	TRBJ2-7	TRBD2	TGTGCCATCAGCGGGACTAGCGGGGGGGTTTCCTACGAGCAGTACTTC	CAISGTSGGVSYEQYF
TRBV30	.	TRBJ2-2	.	TGTGCCTGGGGGGGATTTTTAAGGACCGGGGAGCTGTTTTTT	CAWGGFLRTGELFF
TRBV5-1	.	TRBJ1-4	.	TGCGCCAGCAGCTTGGGGTCAGGGGATGAAAAACTGTTTTTT	CASSLGSGDEKLFF
TRBV5-1	.	TRBJ2-2	.	TGCGCCAGCAGCTTGGACAGGGCATCCACCGGGGAGCTGTTTTTT	CASSLDRASTGELFF
TRBV10-2	.	TRBJ1-1	TRBD1	TGCGCCAGCAGCGGACAGGGGAACACTGAAGCTTTCTTT	CASSGQGNTEAFF
TRBV5-1	few	TRBJ2-5	.	TGCGCCAGCAGCTTACAAGAGACCCAGTACTTC	CASSLQETQYF
TRBV7-8	.	TRBJ2-7	.	TGTGCCAGCAGCTTGGGGTCTGGGGTAGGTTTATACGAGCAGTACTTC	CASSLGSGVGLYEQYF
TRBV19	.	TRBJ2-6	TRBD1	TGTGCCAGTAGTATTCGGGACAGGGTTTTCTCTGGGGCCAACGTCCTGACTTTC	CASSIRDRVFSGANVLTF
TRBV30	.	TRBJ1-6	.	TGTGCCTGGAAGCCGTGGGGGAAATTGCTCCCCTATAATTCACCCCTCCACTTT	CAWKPWGKLLPYNSPLHF
TRBV28	.	TRBJ2-5	.	TGTGCCAGCAGTTCCTACTACCGGGACATTGGAGAGACCCAGTACTTC	CASSSYYRDIGETQYF
TRBV18	.	TRBJ1-2	TRBD1	TGTGCCAGCTCACTGGGGACAGGGGCGGTCTATGGCTACACCTTC	CASSLGTGAVYGYTF
TRBV30	.	TRBJ2-2	.	TGTGCCTGGAGTGTAGTCCGCATCACCGGGGAGCTGTTTTTT	CAWSVVRITGELFF
TRBV5-6	.	TRBJ1-4	.	TGTGCCAGCAGCTCTTTGGGCTTTAATGAAAAACTGTTTTTT	CASSSLGFNEKLFF
TRBV11-2	.	TRBJ2-7	.	TGTGCCAGCAGCTCATGGGTGGGACCGTGGTCCGGCGAGCAGTACTTC	CASSSWVGPWSGEQYF
TRBV9	.	TRBJ1-2	.	TGTGCCAGCAGCGTAGCCCCACAGGGCTTTGGCTATGGCTACACCTTC	CASSVAPQGFGYGYTF
TRBV9	.	TRBJ1-2	.	TGTGCCAGCAGCGTAGGTCCAGGACCCTATGGCTACACCTTC	CASSVGPGPYGYTF
TRBV11-2	.	TRBJ2-7	.	TGTGCCAGCAGCCAGCCTAGCGCGGTCTACGAGCAGTACTTC	CASSQPSAVYEQYF
TRBV6-5	.	TRBJ1-4	.	TGTGCCAGCAGTTATGGCCGGGGCAAAGGGAGTGAAAAACTGTTTTTT	CASSYGRGKGSEKLFF
TRBV5-6	.	TRBJ2-3	.	TGTGCCAGCAACGGGCTTACAGATACGCAGTATTTT	CASNGLTDTQYF
TRBV19	few	TRBJ2-6	TRBD2	TGTGCCACCACCCCCCGAACTAGCGGGGTCTCTGGGGCCAACGTCCTGACTTTC	CATTPRTSGVSGANVLTF
TRBV27	.	TRBJ2-7	TRBD2	TGTGCCAGCAGTTACCCGGGAGGCGAGCAGTACTTC	CASSYPGGEQYF
TRBV7-2	.	TRBJ1-5	.	TGTGCCAGCAGCCCCCTAACAGGGTTTTATCAGCCCCAGCATTTT	CASSPLTGFYQPQHF
TRBV18	few	TRBJ2-7	TRBD2	TGTGCCAGCTCACCAGGGTCTAGCGGAGGCTACGAGCAGTACTTC	CASSPGSSGGYEQYF
TRBV14	.	TRBJ2-7	TRBD1	TGTGCCAGCAGTCCCCCCGGGACAGGGATCGAGCAGTACTTC	CASSPPGTGIEQYF
TRBV27	few	TRBJ2-7	.	TGTGCCAGCAGTTTACAGGTTTCCTACGAGCAGTACTTC	CASSLQVSYEQYF
TRBV29-1	once	TRBJ2-1	TRBD1	TGCAGCGTTCGTCAGGGGGCGGCTTCTGAGCAGTTCTTC	CSVRQGAASEQFF
TRBV6-6	.	TRBJ1-1	.	TGTGCCAGCAGTTACACCCTGACAGCCACTGAAGCTTTCTTT	CASSYTLTATEAFF
TRBV27	few	TRBJ2-5	.	TGTGCCAGCAGTTTCACAGGCAGGGTGAGAGGTGAGACCCAGTACTTC	CASSFTGRVRGETQYF
TRBV19	.	TRBJ2-7	.	TGTGCCAGTAGTATAGGTGGAGGACAGCTCCTGAGGAGCGAGCAGTACTTC	CASSIGGGQLLRSEQYF
TRBV19	medium-sized	TRBJ2-7	.	TGTGCCAGTAGTATGGGGCAGGGGAGCTACGAGCAGTACTTC	CASSMGQGSYEQYF
TRBV6-5	.	TRBJ2-7	TRBD2	TGTGCCAGCAGTTACGGGAGGGGACTAGCGCCCTACGAGCAGTACTTC	CASSYGRGLAPYEQYF
TRBV29-1	few	TRBJ1-4	TRBD1	TGCAGCGTGGCGGGACAGGGAGGAGGGATGGCAAAACTGTTTTTT	CSVAGQGGGMAKLFF
TRBV5-1	once	TRBJ2-2	.	TGCGCCAGCAGCTTGCAGGGGAGGGGAACCGGGGAGCTGTTTTTT	CASSLQGRGTGELFF
TRBV28	few	TRBJ1-1	.	TGTGCCAGCAGTTTATGGGGCAGTGGAGGCCCTGAAGCTTTCTTT	CASSLWGSGGPEAFF
TRBV5-1	.	TRBJ2-4	TRBD2	TGCGCCAGCAGCTTGGCCGGGGGGTTGGGAAACATTCAGTACTTC	CASSLAGGLGNIQYF
TRBV18	.	TRBJ2-3	TRBD1	TGTGCCAGCTCATCTCGGACAGGGGAGGAAGATACGCAGTATTTT	CASSSRTGEEDTQYF
TRBV7-9	few	TRBJ2-3	.	TGTGCCAGCAGCCCCAGGGTGGATACGCAGTATTTT	CASSPRVDTQYF
TRBV19	once	TRBJ2-3	.	TGTGCCAGTAGTATTAATACAGGGTTTACGCAGTATTTT	CASSINTGFTQYF
TRBV2	once	TRBJ1-4	.	TGTGCCAGCAGTTTCAAGTTCGGGGGGGGTGAAAAACTGTTTTTT	CASSFKFGGGEKLFF
TRBV7-9	.	TRBJ2-7	.	TGTGCCAGCAGCCTCAGGGGTGGCGAGCAGTACTTC	CASSLRGGEQYF
TRBV19	.	TRBJ2-7	TRBD1	TGTGCCAGTAGCCCGGGACAGGGAGGCTACGAGCAGTACTTC	CASSPGQGGYEQYF
TRBV6-6	once	TRBJ2-5	.	TGTGCCAGCCGGAGAGACGAGGAGACCCAGTACTTC	CASRRDEETQYF